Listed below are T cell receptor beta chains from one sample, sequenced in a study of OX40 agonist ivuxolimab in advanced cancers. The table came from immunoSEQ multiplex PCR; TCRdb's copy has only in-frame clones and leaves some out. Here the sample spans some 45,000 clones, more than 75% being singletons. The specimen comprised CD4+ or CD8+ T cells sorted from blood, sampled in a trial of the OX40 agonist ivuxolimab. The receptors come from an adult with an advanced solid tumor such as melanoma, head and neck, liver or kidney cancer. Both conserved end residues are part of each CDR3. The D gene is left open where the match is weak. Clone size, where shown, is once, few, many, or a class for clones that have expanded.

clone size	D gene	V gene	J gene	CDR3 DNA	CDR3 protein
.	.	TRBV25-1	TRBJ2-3	TGTGCCAGCACCTGGGCGTCTAGCACAGATACGCAGTATTTT	CASTWASSTDTQYF
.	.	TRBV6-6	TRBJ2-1	TGTGCCAGCAGTCTTTCGAATGAGCAGTTCTTC	CASSLSNEQFF
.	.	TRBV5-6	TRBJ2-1	TGTGCCAGCAGCTTGATAGGGGAGGCGAATGAGCAGTTCTTC	CASSLIGEANEQFF
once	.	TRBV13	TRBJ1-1	TGTGCCAGCAGCTTAGGAGGGGGGTACACTGAAGCTTTCTTT	CASSLGGGYTEAFF
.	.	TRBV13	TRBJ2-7	TGTGCCAGCAGCTTCGGCCGCGAGCAGTACTTC	CASSFGREQYF
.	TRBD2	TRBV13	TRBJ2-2	TGTGCCAGCAGCTCCGGGACTAGCGGGATCTCCGGGGAGCTGTTTTTT	CASSSGTSGISGELFF
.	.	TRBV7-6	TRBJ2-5	TGTGCCAGCAGCTTAGTGTTCCAAGAGACCCAGTACTTC	CASSLVFQETQYF
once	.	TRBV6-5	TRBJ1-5	TGTGCCAGCAGTCCCACGCTTAATCAGCCCCAGCATTTT	CASSPTLNQPQHF
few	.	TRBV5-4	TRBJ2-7	TGTGCCAGCAGCCCATCCCTCCAAGACGAGCAGTACTTC	CASSPSLQDEQYF
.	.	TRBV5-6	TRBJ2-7	TGTGCCAGCAGCTTGGGGGGTTCACCCTCCTACGAGCAGTACTTC	CASSLGGSPSYEQYF
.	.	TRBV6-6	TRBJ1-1	TGTGCCAGCAGTTACTCGCCCGACACTGAAGCTTTCTTT	CASSYSPDTEAFF
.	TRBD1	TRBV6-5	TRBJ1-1	TGTGCCAGCAGTTACGGGGGACAGGGGGCATGGGCTGAAGCTTTCTTT	CASSYGGQGAWAEAFF
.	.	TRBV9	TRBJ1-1	TGTGCCAGCAGCGTAGTCGGGGACACTGAAGCTTTCTTT	CASSVVGDTEAFF
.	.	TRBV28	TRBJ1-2	TGTGCCAGCAAGGGGACTAACTATGGCTACACCTTC	CASKGTNYGYTF
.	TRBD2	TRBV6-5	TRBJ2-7	TGTGCCAGCAGCTCAACTAGCGGCTACTCCTACGAGCAGTACTTC	CASSSTSGYSYEQYF
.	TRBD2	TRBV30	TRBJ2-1	TGTGCCTGGAGTGGGGGACTAGCGGAGCTCTACAATGAGCAGTTCTTC	CAWSGGLAELYNEQFF
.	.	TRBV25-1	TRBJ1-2	TGTGCCTCCGGGGCGGGCCCCAGTCGAACCACCTTC	CASGAGPSRTTF
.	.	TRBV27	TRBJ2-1	TGTGCCAGCAGTTCCACCCCCTTATCCTACAATGAGCAGTTCTTC	CASSSTPLSYNEQFF
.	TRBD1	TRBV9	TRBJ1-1	TGTGCCAGCAGCGCCAGGACAGGGAGGGACAGCACTGAAGCTTTCTTT	CASSARTGRDSTEAFF
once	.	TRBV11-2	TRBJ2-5	TGTGCCAGCAGCTTAGAGGAGGGGTTCCAAGAGACCCAGTACTTC	CASSLEEGFQETQYF
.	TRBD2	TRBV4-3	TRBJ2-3	TGCGCCAGCAGCCAAGATTACACTAGCGGGAGCGATACGCAGTATTTT	CASSQDYTSGSDTQYF
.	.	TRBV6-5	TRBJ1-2	TGTGCCAGCAGTGGGGGAACCAATGGCTACACCTTC	CASSGGTNGYTF
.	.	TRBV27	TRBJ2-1	TGTGCCAGCAGTTTATCGGGGGGACACTACAATGAGCAGTTCTTC	CASSLSGGHYNEQFF
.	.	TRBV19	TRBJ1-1	TGTGCCGGGGGCATCGGGCTGAACACTGAAGCTTTCTTT	CAGGIGLNTEAFF
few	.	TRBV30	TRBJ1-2	TGTGCCTGGAGGTCGAGGGGGAACTATGGCTACACCTTC	CAWRSRGNYGYTF
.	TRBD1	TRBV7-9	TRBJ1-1	TGTGCCAGCAGCCCCTGGACAGGGAAAGCTTTCTTT	CASSPWTGKAFF
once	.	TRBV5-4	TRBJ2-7	TGTGCCAGCAGCTTTAGGAATCTCAACGAGCAGTACTTC	CASSFRNLNEQYF
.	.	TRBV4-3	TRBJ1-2	TGCGCCAGCAGCCAAGATTGGGCCACTAACTATGGCTACACCTTC	CASSQDWATNYGYTF
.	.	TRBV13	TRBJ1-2	TGTGCCAGCAGCCCTCGTGGCTACACCTTC	CASSPRGYTF
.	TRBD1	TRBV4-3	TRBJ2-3	TGCGCCAGCAGCCGGGGACAGGGCAGCACAGATACGCAGTATTTT	CASSRGQGSTDTQYF
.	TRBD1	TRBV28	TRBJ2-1	TGTGCCAGCGGGGACAGCTCCTACAATGAGCAGTTCTTC	CASGDSSYNEQFF
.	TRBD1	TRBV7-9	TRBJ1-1	TGTGCCAGCAGCTTAGGGCAGGGGGCCTTCACTGAAGCTTTCTTT	CASSLGQGAFTEAFF
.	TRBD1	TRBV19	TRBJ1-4	TGTGCCAGTAGACCATCCCGGGACAGGGCCGGGGCTAATGAAAAACTGTTTTTT	CASRPSRDRAGANEKLFF
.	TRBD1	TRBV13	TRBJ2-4	TGTGCCAGCAGCGGGGACAGGGGAAAAAACATTCAGTACTTC	CASSGDRGKNIQYF
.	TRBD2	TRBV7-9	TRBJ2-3	TGTGCCAGCAGTCTTCCCCCGGGGGGGCGCACAGATACGCAGTATTTT	CASSLPPGGRTDTQYF
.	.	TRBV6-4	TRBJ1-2	TGTAAAGAGGTCTCATCGAGGAATGGCTACACCTTC	CKEVSSRNGYTF
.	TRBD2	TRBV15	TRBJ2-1	TGTGCCACCAGCAGATGGAGTACGGCGGGGGATGAGCAGTTCTTC	CATSRWSTAGDEQFF
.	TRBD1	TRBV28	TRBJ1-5	TGTGCCAGCAGTCCCTCGTTAGGGGGCTTGCCCCAGCATTTT	CASSPSLGGLPQHF
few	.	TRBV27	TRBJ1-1	TGTGCCAGCAGTTTATCGGGGATATTCACTGAAGCTTTCTTT	CASSLSGIFTEAFF
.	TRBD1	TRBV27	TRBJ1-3	TGTGCCAGCAGTTTAACAGGGGTAGGAAACACCATATATTTT	CASSLTGVGNTIYF
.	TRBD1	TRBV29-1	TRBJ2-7	TGCAGCGTTGAACGAGGTGACAGGGCAGGCTACGAGCAGTACTTC	CSVERGDRAGYEQYF
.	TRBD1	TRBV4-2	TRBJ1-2	TGTGCCAGCAGCCAAGAAGCCGGACAGGGGAACTATGGCTACACCTTC	CASSQEAGQGNYGYTF